These 10 T cell receptor beta chains came from one sample sequenced in a study of regulatory T cells in long-lasting Graves disease. CDR3 regions were amplified by Arm-PCR using iRepertoire HTBI primers to build TCR beta libraries. TCRdb processed the multiplex PCR reads anew with MiXCR; each CDR3 protein has one entry. In the table there are about 400,000 distinct CDR3 sequences, roughly 20% of which are singletons. The time point here: persistent/refractory GD, antithyroid drugs over 5 years with positive TRAb. PBMC RNA served as the TCR library source. The specimen comprised peripheral blood mononuclear cells (PBMCs), sampled when the disease was refractory, from a patient treated with antithyroid drugs. The receptors derive from a female donor with Graves disease.

The chain uses TRBV28 and TRBJ1-2; no clear D. CDR3 size: 13 residues. Trimming removed 4 bases from V and 4 bases from J, with 10 bases in between. The germline V gene has CDR1 MDHEN and CDR2 SYDVKM. CDR3 nucleotide sequence: TGTGCCAGCAGTTACTCGCTGGGCTATGGCTACACCTTC. It translates to CASSYSLGYGYTF.

The table lists this clonotype with a few counts. The rearrangement joins TRBV19 to TRBJ2-2; D is ambiguous. V was shortened by 8 bases and J by 9 bases, with 13 bases between the two germline ends. The CDR3 spans 12 residues. Looked up from germline, CDR1 is LNHDA and CDR2 is SQIVND (reference sequence). CDR3 sequence: CASSPNVRELFF. DNA for the CDR3: TGTGCCAGTTCGCCTAATGTACGGGAGCTGTTTTTT.

This clonotype was observed a few times. The V and J genes are TRBV19 and TRBJ2-7; D remains ambiguous. The CDR3 length is 14 residues. Per the germline V gene, CDR1 is LNHDA and CDR2 is SQIVND (reference sequence). Trimming pared 5 bases from V and 0 bases from J, leaving 11 bases between. DNA for the CDR3: TGTGCCAGTAGTGAAGCCCTGTTCTCCTACGAGCAGTACTTC. Protein sequence: CASSEALFSYEQYF.

The chain uses TRBV9 and TRBJ1-6; TRBD1 matches 10 bases. Per germline, CDR1 SGDLS and CDR2 YYNGEE. Unmatched junction bases numbered 3, after V lost 0 bases and J lost 9 bases. This CDR3 has 15 amino acids. CDR3 region: CASSVGGTGVSPLHF. The CDR3 DNA reads as TGTGCCAGCAGCGTAGGCGGGACAGGGGTTTCACCCCTCCACTTT.

In this sample, this clonotype turned up once. The rearrangement uses TRBV6-1 and TRBJ2-5; TRBD1 is a possible D gene (5 bases). V shed 6 bases and J shed 2 bases, with 10 bases lying between them. The CDR3 has 13 residues. CDR1 is MNHNS, CDR2 SASEGT, per germline. CDR3 nucleotide sequence: TGTGCCAGCAGCTTGACAGAACAAGAGACCCAGTACTTC. Translation: CASSLTEQETQYF.

This clonotype was observed at least ten times. The chain joins TRBV7-9 to TRBJ1-2; unclear D gene. Germline V gene lookup returns CDR1 SEHNR and CDR2 FQNEAQ (reference sequence). The CDR3 is 11 residues long. This CDR3 reads CAIQGAYGYTF. The DNA for the CDR3 is TGTGCTATTCAAGGTGCCTATGGCTACACCTTC.

This chain connects TRBV14 to TRBJ1-2, with TRBD1 matching 9 bases. This CDR3 is built from 15 residues. Germline V CDR1 and CDR2: SGHDN, FVKESK. V lost 0 bases, J lost 5 bases, and 4 bases stayed unmatched. CDR3 amino acids: CASSQDRQGVYGYTF. The CDR3, as DNA: TGTGCCAGCAGCCAAGACCGACAGGGGGTTTATGGCTACACCTTC. The entire variable domain, with the rest obtained from reference TRBV14 and TRBJ1-2, is as follows: EAGVTQFPSHSVIEKGQTVTLRCDPISGHDNLYWYRRVMGKEIKFLLHFVKESKQDESGMPNNRFLAERTGGTYSTLKVQPAELEDSGVYFCASSQDRQGVYGYTFGSGTRLTVV.

This clonotype turned up a few times. A much more abundant neighbour one base away suggests this may be a read error. The V and J genes are TRBV27 and TRBJ2-2; TRBD1 might be the D (6 bases). V lost 6 bases and J lost 0, with 8 bases in between. CDR3 length: 14 amino acids. CDR1 and CDR2 (germline): MNHEY, SMNVEV (reference sequence). The DNA of the CDR3 is TGTGCCAGCAGGTGGACAGCGAACACCGGGGAGCTGTTTTTT. Amino acids: CASRWTANTGELFF.

The chain combines TRBV7-6 with TRBJ2-2, with TRBD1 matching over 10 bases. Germline V lookup: CDR1 SGHVS, CDR2 FNYEAQ. The ends lost 5 bases at V and 6 bases at J; junction bases unmatched: 9. This CDR3 is 16 amino acids long. CDR3 sequence: CASSAGQGGIAGELFF. DNA for the CDR3: TGTGCCAGCAGCGCAGGACAGGGGGGGATTGCCGGGGAGCTGTTTTTT. Full variable domain (remainder filled in from reference TRBV7-6 and TRBJ2-2): GAGVSQSPRYKVTKRGQDVALRCDPISGHVSLYWYRQALGQGPEFLTYFNYEAQQDKSGLPNDRFSAERPEGSISTLTIQRTEQRDSAMYRCASSAGQGGIAGELFFGEGSRLTVL.

The chain is built from TRBV30 and TRBJ2-7, with TRBD1 as a possible D gene (6 bases). Germline V lookup: CDR1 GTSNPN, CDR2 SVGIG (reference sequence). V shed 3 bases and J shed 3 bases, with 15 bases lying between them. This CDR3 is 14 amino acids long. The CDR3 region is CAWRGMGRGYEQYF. The CDR3 coding sequence is TGTGCCTGGAGGGGCATGGGCAGGGGCTACGAGCAGTACTTC.